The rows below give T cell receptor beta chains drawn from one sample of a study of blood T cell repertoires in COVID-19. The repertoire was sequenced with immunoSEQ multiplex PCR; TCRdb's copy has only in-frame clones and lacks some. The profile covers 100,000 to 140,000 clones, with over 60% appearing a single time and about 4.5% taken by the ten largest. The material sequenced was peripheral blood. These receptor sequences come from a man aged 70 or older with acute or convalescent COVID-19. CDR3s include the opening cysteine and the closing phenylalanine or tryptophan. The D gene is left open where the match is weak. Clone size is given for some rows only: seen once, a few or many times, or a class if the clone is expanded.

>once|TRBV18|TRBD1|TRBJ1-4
CASSWDREYEKLFF
TGTGCCAGCTCCTGGGACAGGGAATACGAAAAACTGTTTTTT
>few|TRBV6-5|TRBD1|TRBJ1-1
CASRDRAFTEAFF
TGTGCCAGCAGAGACAGGGCATTCACTGAAGCTTTCTTT
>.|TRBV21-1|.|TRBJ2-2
CASSKPEQGCDTGELFF
TGTGCCAGCAGCAAACCAGAACAGGGGTGCGACACCGGGGAGCTGTTTTTT
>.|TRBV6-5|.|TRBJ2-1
CASRNGAIGLNEQFF
TGTGCCAGCAGAAACGGGGCCATCGGACTAAATGAGCAGTTCTTC
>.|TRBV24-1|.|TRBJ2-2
CATSVATNTGELFF
TGTGCCACCAGTGTTGCGACGAACACCGGGGAGCTGTTTTTT
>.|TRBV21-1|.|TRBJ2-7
CASVRGRGEQYF
TGTGCCAGCGTAAGGGGTAGGGGCGAGCAGTACTTC
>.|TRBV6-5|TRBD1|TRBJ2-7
CASRPGQGTYEQYF
TGTGCCAGCAGGCCGGGACAGGGGACCTACGAGCAGTACTTC
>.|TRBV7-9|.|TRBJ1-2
CASSLAGAVSMGYTF
TGTGCCAGCAGCTTAGCGGGGGCCGTCTCTATGGGCTACACCTTC
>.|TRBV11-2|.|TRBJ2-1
CASSLGQNNEQFF
TGTGCCAGCAGCTTAGGACAGAACAATGAGCAGTTCTTC
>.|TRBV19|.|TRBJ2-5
CASSMAGTGGGETQYF
TGTGCCAGTAGTATGGCCGGTACGGGGGGCGGGGAGACCCAGTACTTC
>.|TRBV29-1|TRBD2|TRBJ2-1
CSASLAGGPNEQFF
TGCAGCGCTTCCTTAGCGGGGGGCCCCAATGAGCAGTTCTTC
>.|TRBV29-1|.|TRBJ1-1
CSVGGGTENTEAFF
TGCAGCGTTGGGGGAGGGACTGAGAACACTGAAGCTTTCTTT
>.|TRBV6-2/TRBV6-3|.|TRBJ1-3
CASSYESIRSGNTIYF
TGTGCCAGCAGTTACGAGTCCATCCGCTCTGGAAACACCATATATTTT
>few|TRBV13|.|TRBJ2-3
CASSLRSSWPDTQYF
TGTGCCAGCAGCTTACGCTCCTCCTGGCCAGATACGCAGTATTTT
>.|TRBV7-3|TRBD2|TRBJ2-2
CASSSSPGGAWGTGELFF
TGTGCCAGCAGCTCCTCTCCCGGGGGGGCCTGGGGCACCGGGGAGCTGTTTTTT
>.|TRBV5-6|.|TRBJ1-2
CASSSTQGDGYTF
TGTGCCAGCAGTTCCACCCAAGGGGATGGCTACACCTTC
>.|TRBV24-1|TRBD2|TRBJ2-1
CATSPGTNSYNEQFF
TGTGCCACCAGCCCCGGGACTAACTCCTACAATGAGCAGTTCTTC
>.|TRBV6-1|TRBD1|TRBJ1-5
CASSGWDRGRSNQPQHF
TGTGCCAGCAGTGGCTGGGACAGGGGGCGAAGCAATCAGCCCCAGCATTTT
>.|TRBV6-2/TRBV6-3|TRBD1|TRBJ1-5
CASSSGQGAFPQHF
TGTGCCAGCAGTTCCGGACAGGGGGCCTTCCCCCAGCATTTT
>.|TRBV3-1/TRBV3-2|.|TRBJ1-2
CASSQDHNYGYTF
TGTGCCAGCAGCCAAGATCATAACTATGGCTACACCTTC
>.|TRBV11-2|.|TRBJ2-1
CASTLRTVGSYNEQFF
TGTGCCAGCACCCTCAGGACAGTCGGCTCCTACAATGAGCAGTTCTTC
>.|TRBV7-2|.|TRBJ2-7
CASRTGRTDAYEQYF
TGTGCCAGCAGGACAGGTCGGACAGATGCGTACGAGCAGTACTTC
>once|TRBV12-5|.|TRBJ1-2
CASGLVPLSGYGYTF
TGTGCTAGTGGTTTGGTACCCCTATCTGGCTATGGCTACACCTTC
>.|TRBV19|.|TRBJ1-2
CASSTSDGIYGYTF
TGTGCCAGTAGTACCTCGGACGGGATCTATGGCTACACCTTC
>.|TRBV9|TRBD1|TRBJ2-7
CASSAGSGTGDPYF
TGTGCCAGCAGCGCCGGCTCCGGGACAGGGGACCCCTACTTC
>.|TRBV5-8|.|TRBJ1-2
CASSLVQGNYGYTF
TGTGCCAGCAGCTTGGTGCAGGGGAACTATGGCTACACCTTC
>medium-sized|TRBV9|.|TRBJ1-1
CASSGTENTEAFF
TGTGCCAGCAGCGGGACAGAGAACACTGAAGCTTTCTTT
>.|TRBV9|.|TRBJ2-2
CASSVQGSNGELFF
TGTGCCAGCAGCGTACAGGGATCCAACGGGGAGCTGTTTTTT
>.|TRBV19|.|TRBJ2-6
CAISTGALISGANVLTF
TGTGCCATCTCGACAGGTGCCCTCATCTCTGGGGCCAACGTCCTGACTTTC
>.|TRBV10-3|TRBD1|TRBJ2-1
CAISESGWATGEDNEQFF
TGTGCCATCAGTGAGTCGGGGTGGGCGACAGGGGAAGATAATGAGCAGTTCTTC
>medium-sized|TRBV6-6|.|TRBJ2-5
CASSYSRDIQETQYF
TGTGCCAGCAGTTACTCGAGGGACATTCAAGAGACCCAGTACTTC
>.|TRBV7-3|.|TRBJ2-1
CASSRRGGTGWNEQFF
TGTGCCAGCAGCAGAAGAGGGGGAACCGGCTGGAATGAGCAGTTCTTC
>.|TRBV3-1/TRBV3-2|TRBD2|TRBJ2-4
CASSLGTSKEAKNIQYF
TGTGCCAGCAGCCTGGGGACTAGTAAGGAGGCCAAAAACATTCAGTACTTC
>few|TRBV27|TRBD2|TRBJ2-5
CASSLSDGTKETQYF
TGTGCCAGCAGTTTATCGGACGGGACTAAAGAGACCCAGTACTTC
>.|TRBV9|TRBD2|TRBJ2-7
CASSPHQRASGVTYEQYF
TGTGCCAGCAGCCCCCACCAGAGGGCTAGCGGGGTAACCTACGAGCAGTACTTC
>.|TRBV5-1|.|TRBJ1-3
CASSPGYGRAGNTIYF
TGCGCCAGCAGCCCCGGATACGGGAGAGCTGGAAACACCATATATTTT
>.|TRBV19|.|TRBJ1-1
CASSFPPGANTEAFF
TGTGCCAGTAGTTTCCCCCCCGGAGCGAACACTGAAGCTTTCTTT
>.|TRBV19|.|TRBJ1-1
CASSISLYLTGGPEAFF
TGTGCCAGTAGTATATCCCTTTATCTTACTGGAGGGCCTGAAGCTTTCTTT
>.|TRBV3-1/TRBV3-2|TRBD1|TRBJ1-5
CASSDRGDQPQHF
TGTGCCAGCAGTGACAGGGGTGATCAGCCCCAGCATTTT
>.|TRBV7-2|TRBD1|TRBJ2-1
CASSSTGTGNNEQFF
TGTGCCAGCAGCTCAACCGGGACAGGGAACAATGAGCAGTTCTTC
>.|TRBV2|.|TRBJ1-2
CASSVRGGEGYTF
TGTGCCAGCAGTGTTCGCGGGGGCGAGGGCTACACCTTC
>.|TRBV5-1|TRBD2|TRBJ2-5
CASSLDVGGETQYF
TGCGCCAGCAGCTTGGATGTGGGGGGGGAGACCCAGTACTTC
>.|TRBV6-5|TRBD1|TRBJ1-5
CASKGQDNQPQHF
TGTGCCAGCAAGGGACAGGACAATCAGCCCCAGCATTTT
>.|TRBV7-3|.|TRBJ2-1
CASSLAGATSYNEQFF
TGTGCCAGCAGCTTAGCGGGGGCCACCTCCTACAATGAGCAGTTCTTC
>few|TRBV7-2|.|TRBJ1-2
CASSLAQGRGYTF
TGTGCCAGCAGCTTAGCACAGGGTCGTGGCTACACCTTC
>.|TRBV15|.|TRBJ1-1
CATSSDRSQRRNTEAFF
TGTGCCACCAGCAGCGACAGGTCCCAAAGAAGGAACACTGAAGCTTTCTTT
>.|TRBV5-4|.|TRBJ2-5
CASSLPTETQYF
TGTGCCAGCAGCCTCCCTACGGAGACCCAGTACTTC
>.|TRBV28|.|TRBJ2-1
CASSWRLDVGANEQFF
TGTGCCAGCAGTTGGCGGCTTGATGTGGGGGCGAATGAGCAGTTCTTC
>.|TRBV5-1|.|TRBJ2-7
CASSDLGGGDSYEQYF
TGCGCCAGCAGCGACCTTGGAGGGGGCGACTCCTACGAGCAGTACTTC
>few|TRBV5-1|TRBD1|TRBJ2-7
CASSFVTLQGFTYEQYF
TGCGCCAGCAGCTTTGTGACGCTACAGGGGTTCACCTACGAGCAGTACTTC
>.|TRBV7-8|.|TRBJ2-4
CASSPRDGKNIQYF
TGTGCCAGCAGCCCCAGGGATGGCAAAAACATTCAGTACTTC
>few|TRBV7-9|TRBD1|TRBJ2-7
CASSMDRDLYEQYF
TGTGCCAGCAGCATGGACAGGGACCTCTACGAGCAGTACTTC
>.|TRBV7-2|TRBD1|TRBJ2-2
CASSPRDRGDTGELFF
TGTGCCAGCAGCCCCCGGGACAGGGGGGACACCGGGGAGCTGTTTTTT
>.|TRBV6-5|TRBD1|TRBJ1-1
CASGQALNAEAFF
TGTGCCAGCGGACAGGCCCTGAACGCTGAAGCTTTCTTT
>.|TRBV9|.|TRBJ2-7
CASSGAAGSSYEQYF
TGTGCCAGCAGCGGCGCAGCCGGGTCTTCCTACGAGCAGTACTTC
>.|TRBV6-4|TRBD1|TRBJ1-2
CASSDRTGGDYGYTF
TGTGCCAGCAGTGACAGGACAGGGGGGGACTATGGCTACACCTTC
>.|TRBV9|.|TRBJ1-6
CASSVDSDPLHF
TGTGCCAGCAGCGTTGACTCCGACCCCCTCCACTTT
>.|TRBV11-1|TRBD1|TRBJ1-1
CASGRGTTEAFF
TGTGCCAGCGGCAGGGGGACCACTGAAGCTTTCTTT
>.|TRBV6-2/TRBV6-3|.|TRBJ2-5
CASSLSRSQETQYF
TGTGCCAGCAGTTTGTCTCGGTCCCAAGAGACCCAGTACTTC